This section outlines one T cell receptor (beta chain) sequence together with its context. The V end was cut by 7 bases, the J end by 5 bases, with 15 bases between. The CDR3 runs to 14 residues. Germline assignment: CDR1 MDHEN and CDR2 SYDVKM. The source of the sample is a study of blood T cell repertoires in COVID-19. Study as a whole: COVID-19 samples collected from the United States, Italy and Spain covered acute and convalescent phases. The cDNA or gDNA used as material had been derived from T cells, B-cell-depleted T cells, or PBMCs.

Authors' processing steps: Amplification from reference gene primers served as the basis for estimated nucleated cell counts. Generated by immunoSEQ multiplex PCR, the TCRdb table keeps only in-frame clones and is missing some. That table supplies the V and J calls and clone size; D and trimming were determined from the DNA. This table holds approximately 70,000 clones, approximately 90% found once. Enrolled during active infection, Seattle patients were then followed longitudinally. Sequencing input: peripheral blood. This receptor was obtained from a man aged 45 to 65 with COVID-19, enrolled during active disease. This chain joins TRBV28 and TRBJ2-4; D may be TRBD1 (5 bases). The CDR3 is CASMTRQGENIQYF. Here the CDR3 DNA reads TGTGCCAGCATGACCCGGCAAGGGGAAAACATTCAGTACTTC.